The rows below give T cell receptor beta chains drawn from one sample of a study of T cell responses to AZD1222 COVID-19 vaccine. Only in-frame clones appear in the TCRdb table, and some are missing; sequencing was by immunoSEQ multiplex PCR. The sample comprises some 140,000 clones, approximately 91% of which are singletons, and roughly 6.1% rests with the top ten. Source: peripheral blood, taken 28 days after the second AZD1222 dose. The source of these receptors is an adult who received the AZD1222 COVID-19 vaccine. CDR3s include the opening cysteine and the closing phenylalanine or tryptophan. A D gene is named only where the DNA matches it firmly. Expanded clones get a size class; other rows say once, few or many, or leave the size out.

j_call clone_size v_call d_call cdr3_aa cdr3_nt
TRBJ1-2 NA TRBV2 NA CASSERRGDANYGYTF TGTGCCAGCAGTGAACGGAGAGGGGACGCTAACTATGGCTACACCTTC
TRBJ2-2 NA TRBV3-1/TRBV3-2 TRBD2 CASSQASETSEFPNTGELFF TGTGCCAGCAGCCAAGCATCCGAGACTAGCGAGTTCCCGAACACCGGGGAGCTGTTTTTT
TRBJ1-5 NA TRBV5-1 NA CASSLGGVNQPQHF TGCGCCAGCAGCCTGGGTGGGGTCAATCAGCCCCAGCATTTT
TRBJ1-6 NA TRBV6-5 NA CASSQPGPNSPLHF TGTGCCAGCAGCCAGCCTGGACCTAATTCACCCCTCCACTTT
TRBJ1-2 NA TRBV4-3 NA CASSQVRVPNYGYTF TGCGCCAGCAGCCAAGTCCGGGTTCCTAACTATGGCTACACCTTC
TRBJ2-3 NA TRBV5-1 NA CASSLGNRAPPTDTQYF TGCGCCAGCAGCTTGGGTAATCGTGCCCCCCCCACAGATACGCAGTATTTT
TRBJ2-7 few TRBV10-3 NA CAISEFETFSEQYF TGTGCCATCAGTGAGTTCGAGACATTTAGCGAGCAGTACTTC
TRBJ1-4 NA TRBV9 NA CASSVGTELEKLFF TGTGCCAGCAGCGTAGGAACAGAGCTCGAAAAACTGTTTTTT
TRBJ1-2 NA TRBV5-1 TRBD1 CASSFGQGFYGYTF TGCGCCAGCAGCTTCGGACAGGGGTTCTATGGCTACACCTTC
TRBJ2-1 once TRBV9 NA CASSGIWSSYNEQFF TGTGCCAGCAGCGGCATTTGGAGCTCCTACAATGAGCAGTTCTTC
TRBJ1-1 NA TRBV6-5 NA CASSYNRLMNTEAFF TGTGCCAGCAGTTACAACAGACTAATGAACACTGAAGCTTTCTTT
TRBJ2-2 NA TRBV24-1 TRBD1 CATSSGTAENTGELFF TGTGCCACCAGTTCCGGGACAGCTGAAAACACCGGGGAGCTGTTTTTT
TRBJ1-5 NA TRBV4-1 TRBD1 CASSQDSMNRGMQPQHF TGCGCCAGCAGCCAAGATTCCATGAACAGGGGGATGCAGCCCCAGCATTTT
TRBJ1-1 once TRBV10-3 NA CAISAFQKDTEAFF TGTGCCATCAGCGCTTTCCAAAAGGACACTGAAGCTTTCTTT
TRBJ1-6 NA TRBV7-3 NA CASSLMIRSPLHF TGTGCCAGCAGCTTAATGATCAGGTCACCCCTCCACTTT
TRBJ2-5 NA TRBV9 TRBD1 CASSPNERQGTTETQYF TGTGCCAGCAGCCCTAATGAGCGACAGGGGACCACCGAGACCCAGTACTTC
TRBJ2-7 NA TRBV11-3 NA CASSLEGPEQYF TGTGCCAGCAGCTTAGAGGGCCCTGAGCAGTACTTC
TRBJ1-1 NA TRBV5-1 NA CASSLPDMNTEAFF TGCGCCAGCAGCTTGCCAGATATGAACACTGAAGCTTTCTTT
TRBJ2-1 NA TRBV20-1 NA CSASGDNEQFF TGCAGTGCTTCCGGGGACAATGAGCAGTTCTTC
TRBJ1-2 NA TRBV30 TRBD1 CASDRGNGYTF TGTGCCTCAGACAGGGGCAATGGCTACACCTTC
TRBJ2-2 NA TRBV27 NA CASNFGRASNTGELFF TGTGCCAGCAATTTTGGTCGGGCCTCGAACACCGGGGAGCTGTTTTTT
TRBJ1-4 NA TRBV5-1 NA CASSLNSVGSNEKLFF TGCGCCAGCAGCTTGAACTCTGTGGGTTCTAATGAAAAACTGTTTTTT
TRBJ1-2 NA TRBV5-1 NA CASSLTRGDNGYTF TGCGCCAGCAGCTTGACTAGGGGCGACAATGGCTACACCTTC
TRBJ1-1 NA TRBV9 NA CASSRSGTEAFF TGTGCCAGCAGCCGTAGTGGAACTGAAGCTTTCTTT
TRBJ2-4 NA TRBV11-3 NA CASSFRSGTRDIQYF TGTGCCAGCAGCTTTAGGTCGGGGACGAGGGACATTCAGTACTTC
TRBJ2-1 NA TRBV11-3 NA CASRLGSGAGAYNEQFF TGTGCCAGCAGGCTCGGGTCAGGGGCTGGGGCCTACAATGAGCAGTTCTTC
TRBJ2-7 NA TRBV5-1 NA CASSIGTEGEQYF TGCGCCAGCAGCATCGGGACCGAGGGTGAGCAGTACTTC
TRBJ2-7 NA TRBV18 NA CASSPAITSYEQYF TGTGCCAGCTCACCAGCCATAACCTCCTACGAGCAGTACTTC
TRBJ1-4 few TRBV15 NA CATSRGRVATNEKLFF TGTGCCACCAGCAGAGGCCGGGTTGCAACTAATGAAAAACTGTTTTTT
TRBJ2-3 few TRBV9 TRBD2 CASSVGPSGGGLRADTQYF TGTGCCAGCAGCGTAGGGCCCAGCGGGGGCGGTCTAAGGGCAGATACGCAGTATTTT
TRBJ2-7 NA TRBV6-5 NA CASSYRGLSYEQYF TGTGCCAGCAGTTACAGAGGGCTGTCCTACGAGCAGTACTTC
TRBJ2-7 NA TRBV3-1/TRBV3-2 NA CASSQATGQGPEQYF TGTGCCAGCAGCCAAGCTACGGGACAAGGACCCGAGCAGTACTTC